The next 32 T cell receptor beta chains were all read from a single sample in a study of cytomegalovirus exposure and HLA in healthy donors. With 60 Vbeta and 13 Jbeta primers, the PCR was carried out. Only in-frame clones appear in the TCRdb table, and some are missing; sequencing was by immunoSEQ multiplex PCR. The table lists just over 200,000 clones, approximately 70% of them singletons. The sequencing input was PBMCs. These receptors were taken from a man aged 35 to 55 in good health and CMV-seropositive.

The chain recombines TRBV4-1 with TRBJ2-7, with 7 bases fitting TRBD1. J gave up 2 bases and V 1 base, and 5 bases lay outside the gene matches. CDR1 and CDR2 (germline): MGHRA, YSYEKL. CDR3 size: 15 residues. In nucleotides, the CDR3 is TGCGCCAGCAGCCAAGGGACAGGCTTGCCCTACGAGCAGTACTTC. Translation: CASSQGTGLPYEQYF.

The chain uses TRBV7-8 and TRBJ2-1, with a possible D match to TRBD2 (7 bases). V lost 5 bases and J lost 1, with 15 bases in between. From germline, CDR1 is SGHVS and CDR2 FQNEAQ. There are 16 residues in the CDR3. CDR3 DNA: TGTGCCAGCAGCAGATTGGGGGGGCTATCCTACAATGAGCAGTTCTTC. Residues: CASSRLGGLSYNEQFF. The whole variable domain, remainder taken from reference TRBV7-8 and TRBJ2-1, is GAGVSQSPRYKVAKRGQDVALRCDPISGHVSLFWYQQALGQGPEFLTYFQNEAQLDKSGLPSDRFFAERPEGSVSTLKIQRTQQEDSAVYLCASSRLGGLSYNEQFFGPGTRLTVL.

The CDR3 region is CASSYLPRTYNSPLHF. CDR3 bases: TGTGCCAGCAGTTACCTCCCCCGGACATACAATTCACCCCTCCACTTT. The chain carries TRBV6-5 and TRBJ1-6; TRBD1 is a possible D gene (5 bases). Per germline, CDR1 MNHEY and CDR2 SVGAGI. This CDR3 has 16 residues. Trimming left V 2 bases short and J 7 bases short, with 15 bases between.

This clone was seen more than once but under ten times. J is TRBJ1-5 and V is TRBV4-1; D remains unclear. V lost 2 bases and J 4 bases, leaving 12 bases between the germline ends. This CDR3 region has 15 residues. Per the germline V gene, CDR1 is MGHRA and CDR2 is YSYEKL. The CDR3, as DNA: TGCGCCAGCAGCCAAAGAGGACTTGGGAATCAGCCCCAGCATTTT. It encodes CASSQRGLGNQPQHF.

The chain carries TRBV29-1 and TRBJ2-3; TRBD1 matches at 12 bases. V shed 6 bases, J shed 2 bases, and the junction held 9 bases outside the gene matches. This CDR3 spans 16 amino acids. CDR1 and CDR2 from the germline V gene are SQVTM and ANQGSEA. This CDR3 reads CSVPGTGGTHTDTQYF. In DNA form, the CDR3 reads TGCAGCGTGCCGGGGACAGGGGGCACACACACAGATACGCAGTATTTT.

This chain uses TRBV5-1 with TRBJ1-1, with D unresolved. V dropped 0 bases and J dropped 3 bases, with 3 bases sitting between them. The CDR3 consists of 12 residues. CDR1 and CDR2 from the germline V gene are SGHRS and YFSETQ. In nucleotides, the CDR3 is TGCGCCAGCAGCTTGGAGCACACTGAAGCTTTCTTT. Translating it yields CASSLEHTEAFF. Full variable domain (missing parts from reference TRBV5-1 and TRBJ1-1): KAGVTQTPRYLIKTRGQQVTLSCSPISGHRSVSWYQQTPGQGLQFLFEYFSETQRNKGNFPGRFSGRQFSNSRSEMNVSTLELGDSALYLCASSLEHTEAFFGQGTRLTVV.

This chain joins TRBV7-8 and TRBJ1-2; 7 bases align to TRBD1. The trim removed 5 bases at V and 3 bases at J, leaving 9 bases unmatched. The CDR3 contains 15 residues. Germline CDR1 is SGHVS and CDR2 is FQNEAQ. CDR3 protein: CASSAGTVIYYGYTF. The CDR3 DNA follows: TGTGCCAGCAGCGCCGGGACAGTGATCTACTATGGCTACACCTTC.

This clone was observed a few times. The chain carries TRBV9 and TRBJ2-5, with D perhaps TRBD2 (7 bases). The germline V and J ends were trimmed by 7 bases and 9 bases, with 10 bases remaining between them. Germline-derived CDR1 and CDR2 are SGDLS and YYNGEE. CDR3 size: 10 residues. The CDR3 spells CASGGGAQYF. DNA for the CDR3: TGTGCCAGCGGAGGGGGGGCCCAGTACTTC.

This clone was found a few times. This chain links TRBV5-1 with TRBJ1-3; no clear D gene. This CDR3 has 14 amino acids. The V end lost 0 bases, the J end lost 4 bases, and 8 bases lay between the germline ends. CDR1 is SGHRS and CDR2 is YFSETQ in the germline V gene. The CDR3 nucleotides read TGCGCCAGCAGCTTGGGAGGGCTGGGAAACACCATATATTTT. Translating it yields CASSLGGLGNTIYF.

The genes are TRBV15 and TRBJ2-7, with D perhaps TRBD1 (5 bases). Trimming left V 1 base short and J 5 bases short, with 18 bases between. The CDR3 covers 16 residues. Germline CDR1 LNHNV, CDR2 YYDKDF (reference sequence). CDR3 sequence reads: CATSRAPQGLGHEQYF. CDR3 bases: TGTGCCACCAGCAGAGCCCCTCAGGGTCTAGGCCACGAGCAGTACTTC. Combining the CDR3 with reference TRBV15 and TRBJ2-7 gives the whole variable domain DAMVIQNPRYQVTQFGKPVTLSCSQTLNHNVMYWYQQKSSQAPKLLFHYYDKDFNNEADTPDNFQSRRPNTSFCFLDIRSPGLGDTAMYLCATSRAPQGLGHEQYFGPGTRLTVT.

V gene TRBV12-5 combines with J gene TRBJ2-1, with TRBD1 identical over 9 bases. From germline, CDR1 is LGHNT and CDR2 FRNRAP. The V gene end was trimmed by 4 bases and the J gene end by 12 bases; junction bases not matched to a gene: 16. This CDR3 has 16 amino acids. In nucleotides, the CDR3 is TGTGCTAGTGGTTCACCCCCGGGACAGGGATTATCACTGCAGTTCTTC. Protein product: CASGSPPGQGLSLQFF. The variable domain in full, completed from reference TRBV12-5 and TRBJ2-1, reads DARVTQTPRHKVTEMGQEVTMRCQPILGHNTVFWYRQTMMQGLELLAYFRNRAPLDDSGMPKDRFSAEMPDATLATLKIQPSEPRDSAVYFCASGSPPGQGLSLQFFGPGTRLTVL.

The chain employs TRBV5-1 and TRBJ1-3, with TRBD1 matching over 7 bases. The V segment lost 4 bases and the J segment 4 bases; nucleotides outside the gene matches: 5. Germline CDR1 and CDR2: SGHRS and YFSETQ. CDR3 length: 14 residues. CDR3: CASSNDRVGNTIYF. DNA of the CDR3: TGCGCCAGCAGCAATGACAGGGTCGGAAACACCATATATTTT. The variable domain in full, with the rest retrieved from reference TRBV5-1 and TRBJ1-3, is KAGVTQTPRYLIKTRGQQVTLSCSPISGHRSVSWYQQTPGQGLQFLFEYFSETQRNKGNFPGRFSGRQFSNSRSEMNVSTLELGDSALYLCASSNDRVGNTIYFGEGSWLTVV.

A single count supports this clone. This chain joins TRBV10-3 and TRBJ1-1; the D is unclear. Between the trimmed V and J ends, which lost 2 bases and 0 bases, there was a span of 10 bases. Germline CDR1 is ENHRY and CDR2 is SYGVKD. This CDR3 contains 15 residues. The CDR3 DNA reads TGTGCCATCAGTGAGAACGGCGGTTTGAACACTGAAGCTTTCTTT. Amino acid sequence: CAISENGGLNTEAFF.

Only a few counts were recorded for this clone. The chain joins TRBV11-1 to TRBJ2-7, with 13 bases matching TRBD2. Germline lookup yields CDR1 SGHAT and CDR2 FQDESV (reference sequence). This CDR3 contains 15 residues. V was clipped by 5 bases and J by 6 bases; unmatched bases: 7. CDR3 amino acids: CASSIGTSGESEQYF. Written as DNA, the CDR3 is TGTGCCAGCAGCATCGGGACTAGCGGGGAAAGCGAGCAGTACTTC.

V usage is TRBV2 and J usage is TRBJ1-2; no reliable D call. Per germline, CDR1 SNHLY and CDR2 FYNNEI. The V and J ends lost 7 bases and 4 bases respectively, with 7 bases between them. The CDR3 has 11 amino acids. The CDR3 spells CASTLSYGYTF. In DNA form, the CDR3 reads TGTGCCAGCACACTGAGCTATGGCTACACCTTC. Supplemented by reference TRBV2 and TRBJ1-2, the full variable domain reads EPEVTQTPSHQVTQMGQEVILRCVPISNHLYFYWYRQILGQKVEFLVSFYNNEISEKSEIFDDQFSVERPDGSNFTLKIRSTKLEDSAMYFCASTLSYGYTFGSGTRLTVV.

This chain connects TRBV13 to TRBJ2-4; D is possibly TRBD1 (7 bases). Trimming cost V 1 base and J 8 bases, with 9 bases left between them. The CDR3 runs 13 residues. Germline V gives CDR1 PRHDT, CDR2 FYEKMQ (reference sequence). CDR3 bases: TGTGCCAGCAGCTTAGTCAGGGGGGACATTCAGTACTTC. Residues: CASSLVRGDIQYF.

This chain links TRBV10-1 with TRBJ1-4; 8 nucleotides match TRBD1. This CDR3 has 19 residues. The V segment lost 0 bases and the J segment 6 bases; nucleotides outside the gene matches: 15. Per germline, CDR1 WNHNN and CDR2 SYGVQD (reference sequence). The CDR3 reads CASSESKDRDKMTYEKLFF. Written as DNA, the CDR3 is TGCGCCAGCAGTGAGTCAAAGGACAGGGATAAAATGACCTATGAAAAACTGTTTTTT.

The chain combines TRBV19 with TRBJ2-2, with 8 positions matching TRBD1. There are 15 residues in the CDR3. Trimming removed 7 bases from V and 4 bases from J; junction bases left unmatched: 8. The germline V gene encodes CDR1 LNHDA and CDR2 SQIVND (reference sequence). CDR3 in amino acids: CASTPGGAGTGELFF. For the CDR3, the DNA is TGTGCCAGTACCCCAGGGGGCGCGGGCACCGGGGAGCTGTTTTTT. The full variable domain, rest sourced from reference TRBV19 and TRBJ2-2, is DGGITQSPKYLFRKEGQNVTLSCEQNLNHDAMYWYRQDPGQGLRLIYYSQIVNDFQKGDIAEGYSVSREKKESFPLTVTSAQKNPTAFYLCASTPGGAGTGELFFGEGSRLTVL.

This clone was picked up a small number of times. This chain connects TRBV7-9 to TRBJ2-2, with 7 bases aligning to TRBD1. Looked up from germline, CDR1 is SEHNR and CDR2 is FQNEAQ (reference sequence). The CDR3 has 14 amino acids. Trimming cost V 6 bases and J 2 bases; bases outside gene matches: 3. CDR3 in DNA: TGTGCCAGCAGACAGGGGAGCAACACCGGGGAGCTGTTTTTT. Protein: CASRQGSNTGELFF.

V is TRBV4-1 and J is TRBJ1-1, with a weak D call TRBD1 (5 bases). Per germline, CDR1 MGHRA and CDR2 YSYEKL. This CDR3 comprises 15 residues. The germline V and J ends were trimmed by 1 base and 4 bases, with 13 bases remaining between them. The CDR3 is CASSQVPQGGTEAFF. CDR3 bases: TGCGCCAGCAGCCAAGTCCCCCAGGGAGGCACTGAAGCTTTCTTT.

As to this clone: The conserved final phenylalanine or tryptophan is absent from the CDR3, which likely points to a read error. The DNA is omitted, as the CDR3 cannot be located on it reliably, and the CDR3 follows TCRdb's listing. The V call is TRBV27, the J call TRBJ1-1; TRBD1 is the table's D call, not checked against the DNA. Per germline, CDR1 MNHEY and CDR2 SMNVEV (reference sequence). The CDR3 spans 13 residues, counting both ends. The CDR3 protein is CASSGQGQRREQL.

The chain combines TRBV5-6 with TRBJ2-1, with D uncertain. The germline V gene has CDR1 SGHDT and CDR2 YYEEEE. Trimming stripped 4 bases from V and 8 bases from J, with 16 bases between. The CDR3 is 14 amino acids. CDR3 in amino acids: CASSLRSSSHEQFF. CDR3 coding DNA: TGTGCCAGCAGCCTCCGGAGTAGTTCCCATGAGCAGTTCTTC.

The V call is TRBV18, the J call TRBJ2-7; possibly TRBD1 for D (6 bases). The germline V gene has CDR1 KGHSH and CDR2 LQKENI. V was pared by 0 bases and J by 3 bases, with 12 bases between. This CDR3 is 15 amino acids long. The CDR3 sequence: CASSPPGQGNYEQYF. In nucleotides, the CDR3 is TGTGCCAGCTCACCACCGGGCCAGGGGAACTACGAGCAGTACTTC.

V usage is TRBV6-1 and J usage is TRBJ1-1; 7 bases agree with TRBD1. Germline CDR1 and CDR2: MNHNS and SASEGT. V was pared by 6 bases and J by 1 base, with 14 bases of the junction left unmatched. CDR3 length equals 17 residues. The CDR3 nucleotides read TGTGCCAGCAGGGAACCTTCGGGACAGACGGGGAACACTGAAGCTTTCTTT. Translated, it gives CASREPSGQTGNTEAFF.

The CDR3 sequence is CASNPAGPGTQYF. The CDR3 DNA sequence: TGTGCCAGCAATCCGGCGGGTCCAGGGACCCAGTACTTC. V usage is TRBV7-9 and J usage is TRBJ2-5; tentative D call: TRBD2 (5 bases). V was cut by 7 bases and J by 7 bases, with 16 bases left in between. CDR3 size: 13 residues. The germline gives CDR1 SEHNR, CDR2 FQNEAQ (reference sequence).

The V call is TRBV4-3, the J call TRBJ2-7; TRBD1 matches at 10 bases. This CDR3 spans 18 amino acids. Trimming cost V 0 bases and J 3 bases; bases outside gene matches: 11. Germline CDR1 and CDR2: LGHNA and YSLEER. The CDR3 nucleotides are TGCGCCAGCAGCCAAGATCGACCCGGGACAGGGGCTTTCTACGAGCAGTACTTC. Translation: CASSQDRPGTGAFYEQYF.

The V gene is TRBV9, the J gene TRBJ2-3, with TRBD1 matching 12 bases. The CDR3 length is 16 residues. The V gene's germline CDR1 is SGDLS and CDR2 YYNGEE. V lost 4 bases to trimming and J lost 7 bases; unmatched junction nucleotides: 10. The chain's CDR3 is CASSPPGTGGAYTQYF. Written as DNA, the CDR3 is TGTGCCAGCAGCCCCCCCGGGACAGGGGGCGCGTATACGCAGTATTTT.

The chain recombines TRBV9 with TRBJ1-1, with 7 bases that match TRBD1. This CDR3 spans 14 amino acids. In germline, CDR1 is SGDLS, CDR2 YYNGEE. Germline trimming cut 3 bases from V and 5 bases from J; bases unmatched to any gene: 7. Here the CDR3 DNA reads TGTGCCAGCAGCGGACAGGGTGGGCAAACTGAAGCTTTCTTT. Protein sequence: CASSGQGGQTEAFF.

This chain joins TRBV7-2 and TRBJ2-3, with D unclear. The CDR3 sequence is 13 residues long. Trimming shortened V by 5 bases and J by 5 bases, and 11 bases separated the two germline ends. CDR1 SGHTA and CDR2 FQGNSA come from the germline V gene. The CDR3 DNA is TGTGCCAGCAGCCCCAGTCCGGGAGATACGCAGTATTTT. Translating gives CASSPSPGDTQYF.

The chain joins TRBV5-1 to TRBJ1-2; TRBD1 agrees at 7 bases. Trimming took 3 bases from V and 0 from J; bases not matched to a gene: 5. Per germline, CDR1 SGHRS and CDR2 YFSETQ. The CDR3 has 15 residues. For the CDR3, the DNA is TGCGCCAGCAGCTACACAGGGGCATCTAACTATGGCTACACCTTC. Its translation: CASSYTGASNYGYTF.

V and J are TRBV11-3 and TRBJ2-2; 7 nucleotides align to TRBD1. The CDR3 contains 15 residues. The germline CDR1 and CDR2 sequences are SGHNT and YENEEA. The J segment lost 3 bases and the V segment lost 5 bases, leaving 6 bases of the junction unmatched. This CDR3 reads CASSPRQGDTGELFF. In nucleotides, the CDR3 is TGTGCCAGCAGCCCGAGACAGGGCGACACCGGGGAGCTGTTTTTT.

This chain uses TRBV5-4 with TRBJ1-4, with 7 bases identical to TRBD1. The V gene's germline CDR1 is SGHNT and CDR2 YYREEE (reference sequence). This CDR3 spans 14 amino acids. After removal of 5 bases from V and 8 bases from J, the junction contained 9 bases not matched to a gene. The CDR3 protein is CASRPSTRGEKLFF. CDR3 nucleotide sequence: TGTGCCAGCAGACCAAGTACCAGGGGGGAAAAACTGTTTTTT.